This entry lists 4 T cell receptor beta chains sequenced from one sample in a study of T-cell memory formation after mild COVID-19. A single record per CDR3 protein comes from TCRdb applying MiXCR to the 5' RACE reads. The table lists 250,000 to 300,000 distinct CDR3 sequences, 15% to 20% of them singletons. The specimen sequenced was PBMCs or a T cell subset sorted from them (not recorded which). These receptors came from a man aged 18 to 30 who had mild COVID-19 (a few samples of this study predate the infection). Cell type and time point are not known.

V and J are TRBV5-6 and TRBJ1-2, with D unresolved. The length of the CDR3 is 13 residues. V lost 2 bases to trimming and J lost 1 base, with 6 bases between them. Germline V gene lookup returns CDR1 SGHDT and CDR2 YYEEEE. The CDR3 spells CASSFARNYGYTF. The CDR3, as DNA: TGTGCCAGCAGCTTCGCCCGTAACTATGGCTACACCTTC.

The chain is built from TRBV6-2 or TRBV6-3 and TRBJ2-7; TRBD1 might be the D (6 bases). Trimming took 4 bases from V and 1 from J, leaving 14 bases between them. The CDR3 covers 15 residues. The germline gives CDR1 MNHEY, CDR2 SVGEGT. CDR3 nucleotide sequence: TGTGCCAGCAGTTCTACACAGGGTTGGTCCTACGAGCAGTACGTC. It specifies CASSSTQGWSYEQYV.

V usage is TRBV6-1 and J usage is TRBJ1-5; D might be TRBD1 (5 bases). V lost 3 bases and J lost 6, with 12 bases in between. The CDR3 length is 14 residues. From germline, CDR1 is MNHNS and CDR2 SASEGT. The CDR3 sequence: CASSDEGVGQPQHF. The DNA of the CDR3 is TGTGCCAGCAGTGATGAAGGGGTAGGTCAGCCCCAGCATTTT.

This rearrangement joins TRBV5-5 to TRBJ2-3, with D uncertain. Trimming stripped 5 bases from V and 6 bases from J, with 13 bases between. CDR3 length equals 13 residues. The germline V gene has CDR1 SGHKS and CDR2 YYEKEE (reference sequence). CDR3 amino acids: CASSLPPRDTQYF. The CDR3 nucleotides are TGTGCCAGCAGTCTCCCCCCTAGGGATACGCAGTATTTT. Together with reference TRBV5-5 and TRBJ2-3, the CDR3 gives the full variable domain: DAGVTQSPTHLIKTRGQQVTLRCSPISGHKSVSWYQQVLGQGPQFIFQYYEKEERGRGNFPDRFSARQFPNYSSELNVNALLLGDSALYLCASSLPPRDTQYFGPGTRLTVL.